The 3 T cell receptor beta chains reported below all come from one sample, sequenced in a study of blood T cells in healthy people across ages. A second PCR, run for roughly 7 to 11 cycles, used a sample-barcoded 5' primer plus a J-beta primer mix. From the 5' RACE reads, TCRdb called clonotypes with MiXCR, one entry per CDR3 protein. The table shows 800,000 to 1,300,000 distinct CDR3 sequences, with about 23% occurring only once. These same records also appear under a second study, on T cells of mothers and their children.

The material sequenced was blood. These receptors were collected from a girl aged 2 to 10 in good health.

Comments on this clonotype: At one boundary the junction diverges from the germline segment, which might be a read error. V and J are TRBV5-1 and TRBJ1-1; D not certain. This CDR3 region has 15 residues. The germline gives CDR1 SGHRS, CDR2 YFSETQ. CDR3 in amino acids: CASSLYGHLNTEAFF. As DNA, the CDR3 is TGCGCCAGCAGCTTGTACGGCCACTTGAACACTGAGGCTTTCTTT.

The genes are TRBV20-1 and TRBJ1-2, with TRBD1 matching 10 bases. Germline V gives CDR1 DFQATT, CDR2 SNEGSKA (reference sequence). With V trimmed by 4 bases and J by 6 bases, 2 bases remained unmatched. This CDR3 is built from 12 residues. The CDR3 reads CSAMTGGDGYTF. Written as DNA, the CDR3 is TGCAGTGCTATGACAGGGGGCGATGGCTACACCTTC.

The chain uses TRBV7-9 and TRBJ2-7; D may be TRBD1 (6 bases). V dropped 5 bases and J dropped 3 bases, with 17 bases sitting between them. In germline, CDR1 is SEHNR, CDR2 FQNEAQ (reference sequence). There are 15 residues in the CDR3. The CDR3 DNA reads TGTGCCAGCAGCGGGGGCCCTCTCGGGTTCTACGAGCAGTACTTC. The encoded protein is CASSGGPLGFYEQYF.